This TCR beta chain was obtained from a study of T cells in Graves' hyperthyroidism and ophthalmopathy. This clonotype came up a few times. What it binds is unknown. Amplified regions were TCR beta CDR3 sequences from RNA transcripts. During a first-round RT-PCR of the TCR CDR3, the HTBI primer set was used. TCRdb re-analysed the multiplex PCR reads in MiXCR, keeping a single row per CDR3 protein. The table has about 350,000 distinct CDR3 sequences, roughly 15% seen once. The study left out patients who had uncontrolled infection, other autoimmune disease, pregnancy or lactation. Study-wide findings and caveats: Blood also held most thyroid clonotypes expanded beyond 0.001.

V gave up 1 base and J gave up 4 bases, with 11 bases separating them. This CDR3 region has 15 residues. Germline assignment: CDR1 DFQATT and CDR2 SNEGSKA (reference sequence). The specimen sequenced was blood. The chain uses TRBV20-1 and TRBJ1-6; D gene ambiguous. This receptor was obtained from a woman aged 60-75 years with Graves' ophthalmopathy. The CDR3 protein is CSARGSRKYNSPLHF. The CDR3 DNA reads TGCAGTGCTAGAGGTTCCCGGAAATATAATTCACCCCTCCACTTT.